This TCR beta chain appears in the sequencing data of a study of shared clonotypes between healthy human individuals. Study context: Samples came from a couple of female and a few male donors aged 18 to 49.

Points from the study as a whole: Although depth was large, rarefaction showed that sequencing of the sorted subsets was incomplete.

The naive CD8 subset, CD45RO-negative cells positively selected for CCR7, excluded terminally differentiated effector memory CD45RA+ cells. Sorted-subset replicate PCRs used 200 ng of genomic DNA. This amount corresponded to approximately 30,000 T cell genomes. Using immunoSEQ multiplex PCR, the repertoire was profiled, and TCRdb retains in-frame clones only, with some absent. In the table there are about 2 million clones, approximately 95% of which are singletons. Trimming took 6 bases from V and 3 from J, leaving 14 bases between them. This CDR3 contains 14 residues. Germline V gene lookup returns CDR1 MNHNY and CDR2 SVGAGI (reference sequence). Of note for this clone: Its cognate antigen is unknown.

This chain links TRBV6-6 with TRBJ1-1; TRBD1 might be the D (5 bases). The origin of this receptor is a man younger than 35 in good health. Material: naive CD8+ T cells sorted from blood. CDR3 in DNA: TGTGCCAGCAGGGGCGGGGCAATGGACACTGAAGCTTTCTTT. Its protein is CASRGGAMDTEAFF.